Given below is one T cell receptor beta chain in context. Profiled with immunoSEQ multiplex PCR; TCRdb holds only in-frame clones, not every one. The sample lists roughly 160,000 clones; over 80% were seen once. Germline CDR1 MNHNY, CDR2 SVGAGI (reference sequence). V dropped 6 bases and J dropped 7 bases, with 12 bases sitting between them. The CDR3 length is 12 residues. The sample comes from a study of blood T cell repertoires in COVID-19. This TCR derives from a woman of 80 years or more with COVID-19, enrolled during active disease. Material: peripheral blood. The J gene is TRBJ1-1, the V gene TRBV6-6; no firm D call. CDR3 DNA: TGTGCCAGCAGCTTGATAACCAGTGAAGCTTTCTTT. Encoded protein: CASSLITSEAFF.